This T cell receptor (beta chain) appears in the sequencing data of a study of tissue T cells after allogeneic stem cell transplantation. Adult allogeneic hematopoietic cell transplant recipients with steroid-refractory graft-versus-host disease were prospectively enrolled for research autopsy. GI sites, liver, skin and spleen were taken after median 9.75 post-mortem hours. Sequencing of TCRbeta CDR3 at survey depth gave sequences and template counts. TCRdb's table, derived via immunoSEQ multiplex PCR, lists solely in-frame clones and lacks some. The sample yields about 2,100 clones, 65% to 80% seen once. General study points: Across patients, clones rarely overlapped, yet motif clusters were shared tissue-specifically.

The CDR3 is 12 residues long. Germline CDR1 LNHDA, CDR2 SQIVND (reference sequence). Trimming shortened V by 5 bases and J by 10 bases, and 11 bases separated the two germline ends. A remark on this clone: The target antigen is unknown.

The TCR originated in a male patient between 40 and 69 years old with steroid-refractory graft-versus-host disease after an allogeneic stem cell transplant. Some T cells here may be from the graft donor. V is TRBV19 and J is TRBJ1-4; D not certain. The sequencing here drew on ileal tissue, taken at autopsy. CDR3 loop: CASSWPLGKLFF. The CDR3 DNA reads as TGTGCCAGTAGTTGGCCTCTCGGAAAACTGTTTTTT.